The rows below give T cell receptor beta chains drawn from one sample of a study of T cells in Graves' hyperthyroidism and ophthalmopathy. Via MiXCR, TCRdb re-called the multiplex PCR reads, giving one row per CDR3 protein. Of just over 550,000 distinct CDR3 sequences listed, about 45% are singletons. The specimen sequenced was peripheral blood or thyroid tissue (not recorded which). Receptors were obtained from a woman under 30 with Graves' hyperthyroidism. Each CDR3 is given with its conserved first and last residue. Each record gives: D gene, clone size, J gene, V gene, CDR3 protein, CDR3 DNA. D genes are given only for firm matches. Not all rows give a size; the values are once, few, many and, for expanded clones, a class.

TRBD1 | few | TRBJ1-4 | TRBV29-1 | CSVLGLQGADEKLFF | TGCAGCGTTTTAGGACTACAGGGGGCGGATGAAAAACTGTTTTTT
. | many | TRBJ1-2 | TRBV2 | CASSESRAYGYTF | TGTGCCAGCAGTGAAAGCAGGGCTTATGGCTACACCTTC
TRBD1 | many | TRBJ1-3 | TRBV10-3 | CASGQGSSGNTIYF | TGTGCCTCAGGACAGGGAAGCTCTGGAAACACCATATATTTT
TRBD1 | few | TRBJ1-1 | TRBV9 | CASSVTGQGRTEAFF | TGTGCCAGCAGCGTAACAGGACAGGGCCGTACTGAAGCTTTCTTT
TRBD1 | . | TRBJ2-7 | TRBV19 | CASNRQGDYEQYF | TGTGCCAGTAACCGGCAGGGGGACTACGAGCAGTACTTC
. | many | TRBJ1-6 | TRBV10-1 | CASYRQRRNSPLHF | TGCGCCAGCTACCGACAGAGAAGGAATTCACCCCTCCACTTT
TRBD1 | . | TRBJ1-1 | TRBV19 | CASKRQGHRNTEAFF | TGTGCCAGTAAGCGACAGGGACACAGGAACACTGAAGCTTTCTTT
. | few | TRBJ1-4 | TRBV29-1 | CSVGVLNKEKLFF | TGCAGCGTTGGGGTTCTTAATAAAGAAAAACTGTTTTTT
. | . | TRBJ2-5 | TRBV7-9 | CASSLRGHSYEQETQYF | TGTGCCAGCAGCTTACGGGGACACTCCTACGAGCAAGAGACCCAGTACTTC
TRBD2 | few | TRBJ2-5 | TRBV4-1 | CASSPGTSGIRETQYF | TGTGCCAGCAGCCCGGGGACTAGCGGGATCCGTGAGACCCAGTACTTC
. | . | TRBJ1-6 | TRBV10-3 | CASAPGPNNSPLHF | TGTGCCTCCGCCCCGGGACCAAATAATTCACCCCTCCACTTT
TRBD1 | . | TRBJ2-6 | TRBV5-1 | CASSFLDRVYSGANVLTF | TGCGCCAGCAGCTTCCTGGACAGGGTCTACTCTGGGGCCAACGTCCTGACTTTC
. | few | TRBJ1-5 | TRBV2 | CASRATTGNYKPQHF | TGTGCCAGCAGGGCCACTACAGGGAACTACAAGCCCCAGCATTTT
. | . | TRBJ1-5 | TRBV12-3/TRBV12-4 | CASSLALTGRQPQHF | TGTGCCAGCAGTTTAGCGCTAACAGGTCGGCAGCCCCAGCATTTT
. | many | TRBJ1-1 | TRBV14 | CASSKGWTEAFF | TGTGCCAGCAGCAAAGGGTGGACTGAAGCTTTCTTT
. | few | TRBJ2-7 | TRBV10-3 | CAISDILGTVSYEQYF | TGTGCCATCAGTGACATCTTAGGGACCGTATCCTACGAGCAGTACTTC
TRBD1 | . | TRBJ1-6 | TRBV7-8 | CASSPLGQGLSPLHF | TGTGCCAGCAGCCCCCTCGGACAGGGCCTTTCACCCCTCCACTTT
. | . | TRBJ2-5 | TRBV5-6 | CASATGGRPGWTQYF | TGTGCCAGTGCGACTGGAGGACGGCCCGGGTGGACCCAGTACTTC
TRBD1 | . | TRBJ1-6 | TRBV19 | CASSMVQGASSLHF | TGTGCCAGTAGTATGGTACAGGGGGCTTCTTCCCTCCACTTT
. | many | TRBJ2-5 | TRBV20-1 | CSASPAWTQETQYF | TGCAGTGCCAGCCCGGCCTGGACTCAAGAGACCCAGTACTTC
. | many | TRBJ2-6 | TRBV30 | CAWSVTGATGANVLTF | TGTGCCTGGAGTGTAACGGGGGCTACTGGGGCCAACGTCCTGACTTTC
TRBD1 | . | TRBJ1-3 | TRBV25-1 | CASSYRRQGASGAGNTIYF | TGTGCCAGCAGTTATAGGAGGCAGGGGGCGAGTGGTGCTGGAAACACCATATATTTT
TRBD1 | . | TRBJ1-1 | TRBV29-1 | CSVTGQGHTEAFF | TGCAGCGTGACGGGACAGGGCCACACTGAAGCTTTCTTT
. | . | TRBJ1-6 | TRBV2 | CASPNSPLHF | TGTGCCAGCCCGAATTCACCCCTCCACTTT
. | . | TRBJ2-5 | TRBV7-9 | CASSLAQFGLGTQYF | TGTGCCAGCAGCTTGGCCCAGTTCGGGTTGGGGACCCAGTACTTC
TRBD1 | many | TRBJ1-6 | TRBV20-1 | CSARVGQGNSPLHF | TGCAGTGCTAGGGTGGGACAGGGGAATTCACCCCTCCACTTT
. | many | TRBJ1-1 | TRBV25-1 | CASSPMGENTEAFF | TGTGCCAGCAGTCCAATGGGGGAGAACACTGAAGCTTTCTTT
. | once | TRBJ1-4 | TRBV7-9 | CASETSQGRSNEKLFF | TGTGCCAGCGAGACATCACAAGGGCGATCTAATGAAAAACTGTTTTTT
TRBD1 | many | TRBJ2-7 | TRBV7-7 | CASSTTGAGEQYF | TGTGCCAGCAGCACCACAGGGGCCGGCGAGCAGTACTTC
. | . | TRBJ2-6 | TRBV7-2 | CASSLARGVNVLTF | TGTGCCAGCAGCTTAGCGCGAGGGGTCAACGTCCTGACTTTC
. | . | TRBJ2-2 | TRBV10-3 | CAISQRQRNTGELFF | TGTGCCATCAGCCAGCGCCAAAGGAACACCGGGGAGCTGTTTTTT
. | many | TRBJ1-1 | TRBV7-9 | CASSTHQGVNTEAFF | TGTGCCAGCAGCACCCACCAGGGAGTGAACACTGAAGCTTTCTTT
. | many | TRBJ2-5 | TRBV7-8 | CASSFEGLETQYF | TGTGCCAGCAGCTTTGAGGGTTTGGAGACCCAGTACTTC
TRBD2 | few | TRBJ2-6 | TRBV2 | CASSERSGSEDSGANVLTF | TGTGCCAGCAGTGAACGTAGCGGGAGCGAGGACTCTGGGGCCAACGTCCTGACTTTC
TRBD1 | many | TRBJ1-4 | TRBV2 | CASRSSGQMTEKLFF | TGTGCCAGCAGGAGCTCGGGACAGATGACTGAAAAACTGTTTTTT
TRBD1 | . | TRBJ2-2 | TRBV29-1 | CSVSSGQGRYTGELLF | TGCAGCGTTAGTTCAGGACAGGGAAGATACACCGGGGAGCTGCTTTTT
. | many | TRBJ1-3 | TRBV10-3 | CAISESIGFSGNTIYF | TGTGCCATCAGTGAGTCAATAGGCTTCTCTGGAAACACCATATATTTT
. | few | TRBJ2-3 | TRBV10-3 | CATGQLTSTDTQYF | TGTGCCACCGGACAGCTAACTAGCACAGATACGCAGTATTTT
. | . | TRBJ1-1 | TRBV19 | CASRGTGYEAFF | TGTGCCAGTAGAGGGACTGGATATGAAGCTTTCTTT
. | . | TRBJ1-2 | TRBV9 | CASSPGTDGYTF | TGTGCCAGCAGCCCTGGGACTGATGGCTACACCTTC
TRBD2 | . | TRBJ2-7 | TRBV7-2 | CASSSRSSGTYEQYF | TGTGCCAGCAGCTCGAGATCTAGCGGGACCTACGAGCAGTACTTC
TRBD1 | few | TRBJ2-7 | TRBV10-3 | CASRLQGWEQYF | TGTGCCAGCAGACTACAGGGGTGGGAGCAGTACTTC
. | . | TRBJ2-2 | TRBV6-5 | CASSYWGPANTGELFF | TGTGCCAGCAGTTATTGGGGGCCTGCTAACACCGGGGAGCTGTTTTTT
. | few | TRBJ2-7 | TRBV7-2 | CASSLAFHEQYF | TGTGCCAGCAGCTTAGCGTTCCACGAGCAGTACTTC
. | . | TRBJ2-2 | TRBV7-8 | CASSHPDLVTGEPFF | TGTGCCAGCAGCCATCCGGACTTGGTGACCGGGGAGCCGTTTTTT
. | . | TRBJ2-7 | TRBV5-6 | CASSQLADFSYEQYF | TGTGCCAGCAGCCAATTAGCGGATTTCTCCTACGAGCAGTACTTC
TRBD1 | . | TRBJ1-1 | TRBV9 | CASSVDPGQGSKHTEAFF | TGTGCCAGCAGCGTAGACCCGGGACAGGGGTCTAAGCACACTGAAGCTTTCTTT
TRBD1 | . | TRBJ2-5 | TRBV7-9 | CASSASPGQGLGTQYF | TGCGCCAGCAGCGCCTCCCCGGGACAGGGGCTCGGGACCCAGTACTTC
. | . | TRBJ2-7 | TRBV19 | CASSMGYYEEQYF | TGTGCCAGTAGTATGGGCTACTACGAGGAGCAGTACTTC
TRBD1 | . | TRBJ2-2 | TRBV10-3 | CAISGTGLTGELFF | TGTGCCATCAGTGGGACAGGGCTAACCGGGGAGCTGTTTTTT
TRBD2 | many | TRBJ2-7 | TRBV29-1 | CSVREREVEQYF | TGCAGCGTGAGGGAGCGGGAGGTCGAGCAGTACTTC
TRBD2 | . | TRBJ2-7 | TRBV7-2 | CASSLVQREGQEDYEQYF | TGTGCCAGCAGCTTGGTGCAGCGGGAGGGCCAAGAGGACTACGAGCAGTACTTC